Listed below are T cell receptor beta chains from one sample, sequenced in a study of blood T cell repertoires in COVID-19. Some clones are missing from TCRdb's copy, which holds only in-frame ones; the method was immunoSEQ multiplex PCR. The sample has a few hundred thousand clones; approximately 81% are singletons. The sequencing input was PBMCs or T cells enriched from blood (not recorded which). The receptor set was obtained from a man aged 40-49 years who had recovered from COVID-19. Both conserved end residues are part of each CDR3. D genes are given only for firm matches. The size entry is marked missing in some rows and otherwise reads once, few, many or a size class.

-	TRBV11-2	-	TRBJ2-1	CASSPGLRGSYNEQFF	TGTGCCAGCAGCCCCGGTCTTCGGGGCTCCTACAATGAGCAGTTCTTC
TRBD2	TRBV7-9	few	TRBJ2-5	CASSLDLGLAGKETQYF	TGTGCCAGCAGCTTAGACCTGGGTCTAGCGGGTAAAGAGACCCAGTACTTC
TRBD1	TRBV13	few	TRBJ1-6	CASSLGNQGEDNNSPLHF	TGTGCCAGCAGCTTAGGCAATCAGGGGGAAGATAATAATTCACCCCTCCACTTT
TRBD2	TRBV6-2/TRBV6-3	few	TRBJ2-6	CASSVSGGSGANVLTF	TGTGCCAGCAGTGTCTCGGGGGGCTCTGGGGCCAACGTCCTGACTTTC
TRBD1	TRBV6-1	once	TRBJ1-5	CASSESLPGGISNQPQHF	TGTGCCAGCAGTGAAAGTTTGCCAGGGGGTATTAGCAATCAGCCCCAGCATTTT
-	TRBV11-3	-	TRBJ2-1	CASSPPVAGLYNEQFF	TGTGCCAGCAGCCCCCCCGTCGCGGGCCTCTACAATGAGCAGTTCTTC
-	TRBV7-2	-	TRBJ1-4	CASSLGLALAAGGEKLFF	TGTGCCAGCAGCCTAGGTTTAGCTTTAGCTGCTGGAGGAGAAAAACTGTTTTTT
TRBD1	TRBV6-5	-	TRBJ1-2	CASRSGGYGYTF	TGTGCCAGCAGGTCAGGGGGGTATGGCTACACCTTC
-	TRBV3-1/TRBV3-2	-	TRBJ2-7	CASSNTYEQYF	TGTGCCAGCAGTAATACCTACGAGCAGTACTTC
-	TRBV7-2	few	TRBJ1-2	CASSLATGSGYTF	TGTGCCAGCAGCTTAGCGACGGGGAGTGGCTACACCTTC
-	TRBV19	-	TRBJ1-1	CASISSGLNTEAFF	TGTGCCAGTATCTCCAGCGGGTTGAACACTGAAGCTTTCTTT
TRBD2	TRBV7-3	-	TRBJ2-1	CASSLSGRDNEQFF	TGTGCCAGCAGCTTATCCGGGAGGGACAATGAGCAGTTCTTC
TRBD2	TRBV3-1/TRBV3-2	once	TRBJ2-5	CASSVLGEGSGETQYF	TGTGCCAGCAGCGTTTTGGGGGAGGGTTCCGGAGAGACCCAGTACTTC
TRBD2	TRBV4-1	-	TRBJ2-7	CASSLKAGTIYEQYF	TGCGCCAGCAGTTTAAAAGCGGGAACGATTTACGAGCAGTACTTC
TRBD1	TRBV18	-	TRBJ2-7	CASSPRTGPYEQYF	TGTGCCAGCTCACCGCGGACAGGCCCCTACGAGCAGTACTTC
-	TRBV5-6	-	TRBJ1-2	CASSAYAGTGEEDGYTF	TGTGCCAGCAGCGCCTATGCCGGGACGGGGGAAGAGGATGGCTACACCTTC
-	TRBV15	once	TRBJ2-6	CATSRTRLASGANVLTF	TGTGCCACCAGCAGAACCCGACTTGCCTCTGGGGCCAACGTCCTGACTTTC
-	TRBV27	once	TRBJ2-1	CASSSSAYNEQFF	TGTGCCAGCAGTTCTAGCGCCTACAATGAGCAGTTCTTC
-	TRBV6-5	once	TRBJ2-5	CASTQTVRETQYF	TGTGCCAGCACCCAGACAGTCCGAGAGACCCAGTACTTC
TRBD1	TRBV10-3	-	TRBJ2-2	CAISAGTGVAGELFF	TGTGCCATCAGCGCCGGGACAGGGGTGGCCGGGGAGCTGTTTTTT
TRBD2	TRBV9	-	TRBJ2-7	CASSAWGGDEQYF	TGTGCCAGCAGCGCTTGGGGAGGGGACGAGCAGTACTTC
TRBD1	TRBV29-1	-	TRBJ1-2	CSVGKQGANYGYTF	TGCAGCGTTGGGAAACAGGGGGCGAACTATGGCTACACCTTC
-	TRBV4-1	-	TRBJ2-2	CASSPFRRGNTGELFF	TGCGCCAGCAGCCCGTTCCGAAGAGGGAACACCGGGGAGCTGTTTTTT
-	TRBV24-1	-	TRBJ1-5	CATSTGRGNQPQHF	TGTGCCACCAGTACAGGGCGGGGGAATCAGCCCCAGCATTTT
-	TRBV4-1	-	TRBJ1-5	CASSQDGAGRQPQHF	TGCGCCAGCAGCCAAGATGGGGCAGGGCGTCAGCCCCAGCATTTT
-	TRBV6-5	-	TRBJ2-2	CASSYPGTGELFF	TGTGCCAGCAGTTACCCGGGGACCGGGGAGCTGTTTTTT